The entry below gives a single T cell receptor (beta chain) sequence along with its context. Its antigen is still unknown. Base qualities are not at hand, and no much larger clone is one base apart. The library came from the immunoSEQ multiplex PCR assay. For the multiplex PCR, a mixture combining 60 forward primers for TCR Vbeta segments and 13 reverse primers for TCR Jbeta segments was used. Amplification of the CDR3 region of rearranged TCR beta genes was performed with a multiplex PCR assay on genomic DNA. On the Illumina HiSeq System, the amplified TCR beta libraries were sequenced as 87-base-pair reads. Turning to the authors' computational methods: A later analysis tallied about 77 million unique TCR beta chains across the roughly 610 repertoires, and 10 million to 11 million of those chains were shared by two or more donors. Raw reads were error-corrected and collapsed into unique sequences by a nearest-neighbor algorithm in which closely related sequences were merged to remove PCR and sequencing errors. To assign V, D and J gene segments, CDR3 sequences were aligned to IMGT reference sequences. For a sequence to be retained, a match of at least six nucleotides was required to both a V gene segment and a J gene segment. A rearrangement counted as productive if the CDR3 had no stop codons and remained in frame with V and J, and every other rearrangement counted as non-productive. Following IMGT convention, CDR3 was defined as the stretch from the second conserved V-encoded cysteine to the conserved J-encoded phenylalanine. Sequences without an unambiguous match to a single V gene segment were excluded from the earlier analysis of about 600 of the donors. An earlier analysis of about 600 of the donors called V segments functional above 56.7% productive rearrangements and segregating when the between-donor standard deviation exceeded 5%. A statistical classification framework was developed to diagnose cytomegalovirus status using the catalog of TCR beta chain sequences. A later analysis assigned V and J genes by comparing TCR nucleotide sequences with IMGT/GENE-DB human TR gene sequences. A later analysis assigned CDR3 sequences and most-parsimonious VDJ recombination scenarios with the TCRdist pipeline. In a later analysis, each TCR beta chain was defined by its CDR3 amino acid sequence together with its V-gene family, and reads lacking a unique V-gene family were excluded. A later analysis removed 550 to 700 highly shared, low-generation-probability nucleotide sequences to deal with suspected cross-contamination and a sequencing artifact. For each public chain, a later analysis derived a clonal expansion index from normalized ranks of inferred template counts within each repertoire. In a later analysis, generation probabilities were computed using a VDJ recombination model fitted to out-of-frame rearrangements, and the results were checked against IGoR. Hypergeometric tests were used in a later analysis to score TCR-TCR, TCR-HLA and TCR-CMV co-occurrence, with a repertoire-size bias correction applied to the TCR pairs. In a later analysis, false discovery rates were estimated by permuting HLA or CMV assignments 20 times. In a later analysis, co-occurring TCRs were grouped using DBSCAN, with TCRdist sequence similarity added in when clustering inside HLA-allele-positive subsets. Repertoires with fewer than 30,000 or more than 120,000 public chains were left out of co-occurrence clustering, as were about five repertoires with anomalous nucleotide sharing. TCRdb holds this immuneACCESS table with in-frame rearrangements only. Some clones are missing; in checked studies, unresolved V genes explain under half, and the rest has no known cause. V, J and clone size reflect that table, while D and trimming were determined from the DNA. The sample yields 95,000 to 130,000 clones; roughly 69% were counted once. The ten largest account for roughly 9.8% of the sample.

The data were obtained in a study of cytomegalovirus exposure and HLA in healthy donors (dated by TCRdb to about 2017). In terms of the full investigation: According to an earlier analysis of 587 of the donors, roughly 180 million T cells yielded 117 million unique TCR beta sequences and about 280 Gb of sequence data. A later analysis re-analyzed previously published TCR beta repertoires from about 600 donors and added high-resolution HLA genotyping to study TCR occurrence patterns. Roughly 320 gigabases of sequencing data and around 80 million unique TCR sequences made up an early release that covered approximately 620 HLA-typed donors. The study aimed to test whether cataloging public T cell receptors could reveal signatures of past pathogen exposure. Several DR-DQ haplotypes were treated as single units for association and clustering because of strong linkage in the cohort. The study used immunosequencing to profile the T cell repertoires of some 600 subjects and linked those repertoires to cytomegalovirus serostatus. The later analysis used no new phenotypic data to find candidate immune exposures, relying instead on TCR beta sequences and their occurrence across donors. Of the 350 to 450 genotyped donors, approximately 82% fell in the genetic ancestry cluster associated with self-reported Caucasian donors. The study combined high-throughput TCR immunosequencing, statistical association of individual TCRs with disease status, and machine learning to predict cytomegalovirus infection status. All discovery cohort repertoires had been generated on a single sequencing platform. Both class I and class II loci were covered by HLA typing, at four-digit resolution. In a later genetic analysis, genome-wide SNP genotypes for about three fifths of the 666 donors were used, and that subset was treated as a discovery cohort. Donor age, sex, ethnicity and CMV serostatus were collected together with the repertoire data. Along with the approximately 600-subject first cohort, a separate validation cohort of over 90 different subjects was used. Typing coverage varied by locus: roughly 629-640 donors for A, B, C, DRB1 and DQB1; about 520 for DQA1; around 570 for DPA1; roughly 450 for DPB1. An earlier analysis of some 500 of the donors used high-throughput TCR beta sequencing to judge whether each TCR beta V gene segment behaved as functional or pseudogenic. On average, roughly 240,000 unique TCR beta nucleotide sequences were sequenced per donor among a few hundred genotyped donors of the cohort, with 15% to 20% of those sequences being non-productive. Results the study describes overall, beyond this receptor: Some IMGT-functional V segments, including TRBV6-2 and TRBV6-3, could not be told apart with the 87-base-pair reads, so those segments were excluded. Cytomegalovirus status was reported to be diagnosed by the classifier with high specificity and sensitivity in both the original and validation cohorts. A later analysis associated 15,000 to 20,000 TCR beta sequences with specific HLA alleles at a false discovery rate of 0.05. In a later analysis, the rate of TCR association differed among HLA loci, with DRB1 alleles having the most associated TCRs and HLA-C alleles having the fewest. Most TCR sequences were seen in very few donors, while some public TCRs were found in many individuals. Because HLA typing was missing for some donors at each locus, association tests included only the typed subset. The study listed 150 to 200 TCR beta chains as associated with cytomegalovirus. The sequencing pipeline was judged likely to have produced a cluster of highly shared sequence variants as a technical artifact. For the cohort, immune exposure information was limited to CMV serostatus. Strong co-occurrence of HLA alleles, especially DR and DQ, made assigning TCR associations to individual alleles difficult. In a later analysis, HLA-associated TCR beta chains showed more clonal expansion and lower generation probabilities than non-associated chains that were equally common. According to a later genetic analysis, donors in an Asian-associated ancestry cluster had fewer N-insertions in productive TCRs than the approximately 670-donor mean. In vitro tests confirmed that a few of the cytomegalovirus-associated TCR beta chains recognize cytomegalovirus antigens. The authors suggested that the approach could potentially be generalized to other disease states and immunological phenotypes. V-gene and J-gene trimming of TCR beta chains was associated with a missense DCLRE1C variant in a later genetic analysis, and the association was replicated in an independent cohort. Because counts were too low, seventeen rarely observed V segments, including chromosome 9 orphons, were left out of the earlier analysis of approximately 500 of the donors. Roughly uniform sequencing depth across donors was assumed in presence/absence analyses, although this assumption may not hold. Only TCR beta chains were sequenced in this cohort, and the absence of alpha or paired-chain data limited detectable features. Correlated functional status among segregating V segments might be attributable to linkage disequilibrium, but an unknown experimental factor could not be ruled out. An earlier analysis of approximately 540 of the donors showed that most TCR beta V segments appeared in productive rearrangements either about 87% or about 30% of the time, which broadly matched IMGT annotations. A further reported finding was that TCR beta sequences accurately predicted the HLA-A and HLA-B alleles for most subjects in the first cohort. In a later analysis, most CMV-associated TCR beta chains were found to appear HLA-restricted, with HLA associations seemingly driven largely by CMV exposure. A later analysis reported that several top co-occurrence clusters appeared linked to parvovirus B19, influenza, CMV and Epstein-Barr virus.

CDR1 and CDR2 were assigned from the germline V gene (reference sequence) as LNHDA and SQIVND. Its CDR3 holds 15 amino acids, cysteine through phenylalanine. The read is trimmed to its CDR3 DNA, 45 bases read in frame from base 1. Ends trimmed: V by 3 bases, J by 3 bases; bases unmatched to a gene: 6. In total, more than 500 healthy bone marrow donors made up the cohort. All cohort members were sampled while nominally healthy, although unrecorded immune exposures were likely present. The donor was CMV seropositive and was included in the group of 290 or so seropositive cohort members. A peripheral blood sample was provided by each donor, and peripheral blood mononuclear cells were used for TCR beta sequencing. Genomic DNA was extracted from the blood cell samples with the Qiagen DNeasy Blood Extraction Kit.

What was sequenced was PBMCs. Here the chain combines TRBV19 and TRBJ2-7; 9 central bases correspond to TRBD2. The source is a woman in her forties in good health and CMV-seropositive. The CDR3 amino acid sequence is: CASSIRLAGDYEQYF. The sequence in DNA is TGTGCCAGTAGTATTAGATTAGCGGGAGACTACGAGCAGTACTTC.